These 13 T cell receptor beta chains came from one sample sequenced in a study of CD8 T cells in ankylosing spondylitis. TCRdb reprocessed the 5' RACE reads with MiXCR, giving one entry per CDR3 protein. The profile shows a few hundred thousand distinct CDR3 sequences, under 25% of them singletons. General study results and limits: Roughly 8 highly homologous variants formed a TCR beta motif that appeared characteristic of ankylosing spondylitis blood.

Their antigen targets remain unknown. Sequenced: blood, either unsorted or a sorted T cell fraction (not recorded which). The receptors come from a male donor with ankylosing spondylitis.

The V call is TRBV7-6, the J call TRBJ2-5, with D possibly matching TRBD1 (6 bases). This CDR3 region has 13 residues. Germline loops: CDR1 SGHVS, CDR2 FNYEAQ. The V end was cut by 6 bases, the J end by 2 bases, with 10 bases between. The CDR3 region is CASRTGLQETQYF. The CDR3 nucleotides are TGTGCCAGCAGGACAGGACTGCAAGAGACCCAGTACTTC.

The V gene is TRBV4-2, the J gene TRBJ2-1; 13 bases align to TRBD2. The CDR3 spans 16 residues. After removal of 0 bases from V and 8 bases from J, the junction contained 4 bases not matched to a gene. Germline V lookup: CDR1 LGHNA, CDR2 YNFKEQ. This CDR3 is CASSQDNGLAGDEQFF. CDR3 sequence (DNA): TGTGCCAGCAGCCAAGACAATGGACTAGCGGGAGATGAGCAGTTCTTC.

This clonotype occurred a few times. The CDR3 sequence is CASSQAYLSLHNEQFF. The CDR3 DNA follows: TGTGCCAGCAGCCAAGCCTACCTGTCCCTCCACAATGAGCAGTTCTTC. The V gene is TRBV3-1, the J gene TRBJ2-1; unclear D gene. The germline V gene encodes CDR1 LGHDT and CDR2 YNNKEL (reference sequence). This CDR3 is built from 16 residues. The ends were cut back, 1 base at V and 5 bases at J, with 15 bases in the middle.

In regard to this clonotype: Possible read error: a much larger clone is one base away. This rearrangement joins TRBV6-5 to TRBJ1-1; no definite D call. Germline V CDR1 and CDR2: MNHEY, SVGAGI. Between the trimmed V and J ends, which lost 6 bases and 3 bases, there was a span of 5 bases. CDR3 length: 11 amino acids. The CDR3 nucleotides read TGTGCCAGCAGGGACGACACTGAAGCTTTCTTT. This encodes CASRDDTEAFF.

The chain combines TRBV6-2 or TRBV6-3 with TRBJ2-3; 14 bases fit TRBD2. This CDR3 region has 20 residues. V shed 5 bases and J 3 bases; nucleotides not matched to a gene: 16. CDR1 is MNHEY and CDR2 is SVGEGT in the germline V gene. The CDR3 DNA reads as TGTGCCAGCAGTCCAACCGGGACTAGCGGGAGAGGCGGCCTAACAGATACGCAGTATTTT. Its translation is CASSPTGTSGRGGLTDTQYF.

The genes are TRBV20-1 and TRBJ1-1; a weak D match, TRBD1 (6 bases). Trimming cost V 0 bases and J 5 bases, with 19 bases left between them. The CDR3 length is 16 residues. CDR1 is DFQATT and CDR2 is SNEGSKA in the germline V gene (reference sequence). CDR3 bases: TGCAGTGCTAGAGATTGGGGATCGGGGGGCGGAACTGAAGCTTTCTTT. This translates into CSARDWGSGGGTEAFF.

In its sample, this clonotype was seen many times. This rearrangement joins TRBV29-1 to TRBJ2-5; D gene ambiguous. The CDR3 spans 14 residues. V gave up 4 bases and J gave up 7 bases, with 19 bases separating them. Looked up from germline, CDR1 is SQVTM and CDR2 is ANQGSEA. CDR3 amino acids: CSVGRPETTGTQYF. The CDR3 coding sequence is TGCAGCGTTGGCCGACCCGAAACCACGGGGACCCAGTACTTC.

A few counts support this clonotype. CDR3 amino acids: CASSFQGAGHEQYF. The CDR3, as DNA: TGTGCCAGCAGTTTCCAGGGGGCGGGCCACGAGCAGTACTTC. V usage is TRBV27 and J usage is TRBJ2-7, with 8 bases matching TRBD1. The ends lost 3 bases at V and 5 bases at J; junction bases unmatched: 6. Germline V gene sequence: CDR1 MNHEY, CDR2 SMNVEV (reference sequence). The CDR3 spans 14 residues.

The chain recombines TRBV5-1 with TRBJ2-2; no firm D call. There are 17 residues in the CDR3. Between the trimmed V and J ends, which lost 0 bases and 3 bases, there was a span of 15 bases. In germline, CDR1 is SGHRS, CDR2 YFSETQ. Here the CDR3 reads CASSLAVQRRDTGELFF. The CDR3 nucleotides are TGCGCCAGCAGCTTGGCCGTCCAGCGACGGGACACCGGGGAGCTGTTTTTT. Variable domain in full (rest from reference TRBV5-1 and TRBJ2-2): KAGVTQTPRYLIKTRGQQVTLSCSPISGHRSVSWYQQTPGQGLQFLFEYFSETQRNKGNFPGRFSGRQFSNSRSEMNVSTLELGDSALYLCASSLAVQRRDTGELFFGEGSRLTVL.

A few counts support this clonotype. V usage is TRBV5-1 and J usage is TRBJ1-2; D is uncertain. The CDR3 extends over 12 amino acids. Germline loops: CDR1 SGHRS, CDR2 YFSETQ. Deletions cut 0 bases from V and 8 bases from J, with 8 bases between. DNA of the CDR3: TGCGCCAGCAGCTTGGGATCCGGGGGCTACACCTTC. It translates to CASSLGSGGYTF.

In this sample, this clonotype turned up many times. This chain joins TRBV19 and TRBJ2-5; possible D gene TRBD2, 6 bases. Germline V CDR1 and CDR2: LNHDA, SQIVND (reference sequence). The length of the CDR3 is 14 residues. The V and J ends lost 4 bases and 5 bases respectively, with 14 bases between them. CDR3 loop: CASSTPAGSETQYF. In DNA form, the CDR3 reads TGTGCCAGTAGTACTCCAGCCGGGAGTGAGACCCAGTACTTC.

This clonotype was seen more than once but under ten times. The chain combines TRBV2 with TRBJ2-7, with TRBD1 matching 7 bases. There are 15 residues in the CDR3. CDR1 is SNHLY and CDR2 is FYNNEI in the germline V gene. V lost 1 base to trimming and J lost 3 bases; unmatched junction nucleotides: 6. The CDR3 loop is CASSEGRGMVYEQYF. The DNA for the CDR3 is TGTGCCAGCAGTGAAGGCAGGGGGATGGTCTACGAGCAGTACTTC.

For the CDR3, the DNA is TGCAGTGCGAGTAGGACAGGGCTGCGAGTTCAGCCCCAGCATTTT. Protein product: CSASRTGLRVQPQHF. The V and J genes are TRBV20-1 and TRBJ1-5, with 8 nucleotides matching TRBD1. CDR1 is DFQATT and CDR2 is SNEGSKA in the germline V gene (reference sequence). Unmatched junction bases numbered 13, after V lost 6 bases and J lost 6 bases. CDR3 size: 15 residues.